Below, 17 T cell receptor beta chains from the same sample are listed, as sequenced in a study of blood T cell repertoires in COVID-19. The protocol was immunoSEQ multiplex PCR, while the TCRdb copy is restricted to in-frame clones and leaves out a portion. The sample consists of about 49,000 clones, under 70% of them appearing once. The sequenced material came from peripheral blood. The receptors come from a woman aged 70-85 years with acute or convalescent COVID-19.

The chain employs TRBV7-9 and TRBJ2-1; 13 bases match TRBD2. Losses at the gene ends were 5 bases for V and 0 bases for J; bases not matched to a gene: 13. CDR3 length: 20 residues. Germline CDR1 and CDR2: SEHNR and FQNEAQ (reference sequence). In nucleotides, the CDR3 is TGTGCCAGCAGCAGCCTGAGGACTAGCGGGAGCCAGAGCTCCTACAATGAGCAGTTCTTC. Protein: CASSSLRTSGSQSSYNEQFF.

V and J are TRBV10-2 and TRBJ2-5; 9 nucleotides agree with TRBD2. With V trimmed by 0 bases and J by 5 bases, 13 bases remained unmatched. This CDR3 spans 18 amino acids. CDR1 is WSHSY, CDR2 SAAADI, per germline. The CDR3 DNA reads TGCGCCAGCAGTGAGTCGGGAGGCGGGGGGGCGTCAGGGGAGACCCAGTACTTC. It codes for CASSESGGGGASGETQYF.

This clone occurred a few times. The chain combines TRBV19 with TRBJ1-5, with D perhaps matching TRBD1 (6 bases). With 7 bases removed from V and 2 bases from J, the gap between germline ends came to 15 bases. Germline loops: CDR1 LNHDA, CDR2 SQIVND (reference sequence). This CDR3 spans 15 amino acids. In nucleotides, the CDR3 is TGTGCCAGTACCATGGGGGCGTCTGGCAATCAGCCCCAGCATTTT. Translated, it gives CASTMGASGNQPQHF.

The chain combines TRBV19 with TRBJ2-1; TRBD1 might be the D (5 bases). This CDR3 region has 17 residues. Germline V CDR1 and CDR2: LNHDA, SQIVND (reference sequence). Trimming shortened V by 1 base and J by 2 bases, and 15 bases separated the two germline ends. Written as DNA, the CDR3 is TGTGCCAGTAGTATAGGACAGACTTCATCTCCCTACAATGAGCAGTTCTTC. Translated, it gives CASSIGQTSSPYNEQFF.

The J gene is TRBJ1-2, the V gene TRBV4-3, with a weak D call TRBD1 (5 bases). Trimming took 0 bases from V and 2 from J, leaving 16 bases between them. The CDR3 has 17 residues. Per germline, CDR1 LGHNA and CDR2 YSLEER. CDR3 nucleotide sequence: TGCGCCAGCAGCCAAGATCTGGGCAGGGCGATAAACTATGGCTACACCTTC. As protein: CASSQDLGRAINYGYTF.

V is TRBV7-9 and J is TRBJ1-6, with a possible D match to TRBD1 (6 bases). The CDR3 totals 14 residues. V was trimmed by 2 bases and J by 8 bases, leaving 10 bases between them. Germline lookup yields CDR1 SEHNR and CDR2 FQNEAQ (reference sequence). The CDR3 protein is CASSLSGEDSPLHF. The CDR3, as DNA: TGTGCCAGCAGCTTATCAGGGGAAGATTCACCCCTCCACTTT.

The chain is built from TRBV5-1 and TRBJ1-1, with D perhaps TRBD1 (6 bases). The V gene's germline CDR1 is SGHRS and CDR2 YFSETQ. The V gene lost 4 bases and the J gene lost 1 base, with 8 bases spanning the gap. CDR3 size: 13 residues. The CDR3 loop reads CASSRGANTEAFF. For the CDR3, the DNA is TGCGCCAGCAGCCGGGGGGCGAACACTGAAGCTTTCTTT.

The sample holds a few counts of this clone. The gene calls are TRBV19 and TRBJ1-1; D unresolved. V gave up 8 bases and J gave up 0 bases, with 10 bases separating them. Germline CDR1 LNHDA, CDR2 SQIVND (reference sequence). CDR3 size: 13 residues. The CDR3 region has the DNA TGTGCCAGTGGGCAGTACATGAACACTGAAGCTTTCTTT. Translation gives CASGQYMNTEAFF.

The J gene is TRBJ2-3, the V gene TRBV2; 7 nucleotides agree with TRBD1. Germline CDR1 is SNHLY and CDR2 is FYNNEI. Trimming took 7 bases from V and 2 from J; bases not matched to a gene: 6. The CDR3 covers 14 residues. CDR3 in amino acids: CASIPGQITDTQYF. The CDR3 coding sequence is TGTGCCAGCATCCCGGGACAGATCACAGATACGCAGTATTTT.

Only a few counts were recorded for this clone. CDR3 sequence (DNA): TGTGCCAGCAGTTTCTCGACAGGGGGGAGTCCTGAAGCTTTCTTT. Translating it yields CASSFSTGGSPEAFF. V usage is TRBV6-6 and J usage is TRBJ1-1; 9 nucleotides match TRBD1. V lost 4 bases, J lost 6 bases, and 9 bases stayed unmatched. CDR1 and CDR2 (germline): MNHNY, SVGAGI (reference sequence). CDR3 size: 15 residues.

Note on this clone: The junction does not match germline at one end; this may be a read error. V is TRBV2 and J is TRBJ1-2; 7 nucleotides agree with TRBD1. The CDR3 length is 13 residues. Germline CDR1 and CDR2: SNHLY and FYNNEI. CDR3 nucleotides: TGTGCCAGCAGAGAAGGGACAGACTATGGCTACACCTTC. Protein sequence: CASREGTDYGYTF.

The chain links TRBV18 to TRBJ2-3; 7 bases are shared with TRBD1. The CDR3 has 15 residues. Germline-derived CDR1 and CDR2 are KGHSH and LQKENI. V shed 3 bases and J 9 bases; nucleotides not matched to a gene: 12. The CDR3: CASSPIRQGSETQYF. In DNA form, the CDR3 reads TGTGCCAGCTCACCGATCCGACAGGGATCGGAGACGCAGTATTTT. Filled out from reference TRBV18 and TRBJ2-3, the complete variable domain reads NAGVMQNPRHLVRRRGQEARLRCSPMKGHSHVYWYRQLPEEGLKFMVYLQKENIIDESGMPKERFSAEFPKEGPSILRIQQVVRGDSAAYFCASSPIRQGSETQYFGPGTRLTVL.

This clone was detected only a few times. The chain links TRBV7-9 to TRBJ1-1, with D unclear. Germline V lookup: CDR1 SEHNR, CDR2 FQNEAQ (reference sequence). This CDR3 comprises 12 residues. V was pared by 2 bases and J by 5 bases, with 6 bases between. This CDR3 is CASSLRGTEAFF. The DNA of the CDR3 is TGTGCCAGCAGCTTACGAGGGACTGAAGCTTTCTTT. The whole variable domain, filled in from reference TRBV7-9 and TRBJ1-1, reads DTGVSQNPRHKITKRGQNVTFRCDPISEHNRLYWYRQTLGQGPEFLTYFQNEAQLEKSRLLSDRFSAERPKGSFSTLEIQRTEQGDSAMYLCASSLRGTEAFFGQGTRLTVV.

The rearrangement joins TRBV24-1 to TRBJ2-1; 12 positions agree with TRBD2. The CDR3 loop spans 16 amino acids. The germline gives CDR1 KGHDR, CDR2 SFDVKD. J gave up 12 bases and V 4 bases, and 12 bases lay outside the gene matches. The CDR3 coding sequence is TGTGCCACCAGTGAAACTCCTAGCGGGGGGGCCAAGGGGCAGTTCTTC. This translates into CATSETPSGGAKGQFF.

The gene calls are TRBV4-2 and TRBJ2-1; TRBD2 is a possible D gene (6 bases). Germline V gene data show CDR1 as LGHNA and CDR2 as YNFKEQ. This CDR3 spans 14 amino acids. V lost 6 bases and J 6 bases, leaving 15 bases between the germline ends. CDR3 sequence (DNA): TGTGCCAGCAGTCCTGAACGGGGGATCAATGAGCAGTTCTTC. Translating gives CASSPERGINEQFF.

This chain connects TRBV7-3 to TRBJ2-5; 16 positions match TRBD2. V shed 5 bases and J 5 bases; nucleotides not matched to a gene: 5. The CDR3 is 16 amino acids. Per germline, CDR1 SGHTA and CDR2 FQGTGA. In nucleotides, the CDR3 is TGTGCCAGCAGCCCCCTGGGACTAGCGGGGGGGGAGACCCAGTACTTC. Amino acids: CASSPLGLAGGETQYF.

V is TRBV9 and J is TRBJ2-5, with 10 bases aligning to TRBD2. Trimming at V came to 4 bases and at J to 2 bases, leaving 5 bases not matched to a gene. Looked up from germline, CDR1 is SGDLS and CDR2 is YYNGEE. This CDR3 region has 15 residues. Here the CDR3 reads CASSPGLAVQETQYF. In nucleotides, the CDR3 is TGTGCCAGCAGCCCCGGACTAGCGGTACAAGAGACCCAGTACTTC.